These 10 T cell receptor beta chains were sequenced from one sample in a study of shared clonotypes between healthy human individuals. TCRdb's copy holds only in-frame clones and misses some; the assay was immunoSEQ multiplex PCR. The sample holds about 580,000 clones, more than 95% seen once. CD8 cells regarded as naive lacked CD45RO, were positively chosen for CCR7, and omitted terminally differentiated effector memory CD45RA+ cells. Material: naive CD8+ T cells sorted from blood. The source of these receptors is a man aged 30-40 years in good health.

The CDR3 bases are TGTGCCAGCAGCTTACTCCTCGACCGTTACAATGAGCAGTTCTTC. This encodes CASSLLLDRYNEQFF. The V and J genes are TRBV7-9 and TRBJ2-1; D is undetermined. The CDR3 spans 15 residues. Germline CDR1 reads SEHNR; CDR2 reads FQNEAQ (reference sequence). V lost 2 bases, J lost 4 bases, and 12 bases lay in between.

This chain links TRBV9 with TRBJ1-2, with TRBD1 matching 8 bases. CDR3 length equals 15 residues. Per the germline V gene, CDR1 is SGDLS and CDR2 is YYNGEE. The trim removed 0 bases at V and 5 bases at J, leaving 6 bases unmatched. The CDR3 spells CASSVAGQGIYGYTF. The CDR3 DNA reads TGTGCCAGCAGCGTAGCCGGACAGGGCATATATGGCTACACCTTC.

This chain links TRBV9 with TRBJ1-1, with TRBD1 as a possible D gene (5 bases). Germline V gene lookup returns CDR1 SGDLS and CDR2 YYNGEE. The CDR3 is made up of 14 amino acids. The V and J ends lost 4 bases and 1 base respectively, with 11 bases between them. The DNA of the CDR3 is TGTGCCAGCAGCCGCCTGACAGCGAACACTGAAGCTTTCTTT. As protein: CASSRLTANTEAFF. Using reference TRBV9 and TRBJ1-1 for the parts outside the CDR3, the full variable domain is DSGVTQTPKHLITATGQRVTLRCSPRSGDLSVYWYQQSLDQGLQFLIQYYNGEERAKGNILERFSAQQFPDLHSELNLSSLELGDSALYFCASSRLTANTEAFFGQGTRLTVV.

This chain connects TRBV6-5 to TRBJ2-1; D is possibly TRBD2 (5 bases). The V and J ends lost 8 bases and 6 bases respectively, with 14 bases between them. Per germline, CDR1 MNHEY and CDR2 SVGAGI. This CDR3 is 13 amino acids long. Written as DNA, the CDR3 is TGTGCCAGCGGTGGGAGCGGCTTCAATGAGCAGTTCTTC. Translation gives CASGGSGFNEQFF.

The chain links TRBV2 to TRBJ1-1, with D unclear. Germline lookup yields CDR1 SNHLY and CDR2 FYNNEI. Trimming pared 4 bases from V and 1 base from J, leaving 10 bases between. This CDR3 is built from 14 residues. The CDR3 region is CASSVWGSNTEAFF. Here the CDR3 DNA reads TGTGCCAGCAGTGTATGGGGATCGAACACTGAAGCTTTCTTT. Combining the CDR3 with reference TRBV2 and TRBJ1-1 gives the whole variable domain EPEVTQTPSHQVTQMGQEVILRCVPISNHLYFYWYRQILGQKVEFLVSFYNNEISEKSEIFDDQFSVERPDGSNFTLKIRSTKLEDSAMYFCASSVWGSNTEAFFGQGTRLTVV.

The rearrangement links TRBV13 to TRBJ2-1, with 9 bases lining up with TRBD2. CDR3 length: 14 amino acids. Germline loops: CDR1 PRHDT, CDR2 FYEKMQ (reference sequence). The V segment lost 4 bases and the J segment 5 bases; nucleotides outside the gene matches: 3. Here the CDR3 DNA reads TGTGCCAGCAGCTCGGGACTAGCCCACAATGAGCAGTTCTTC. As protein: CASSSGLAHNEQFF.

The rearrangement links TRBV7-8 to TRBJ2-3, with 7 positions matching TRBD1. V gave up 5 bases and J gave up 3 bases; unmatched junction bases: 5. Germline values: CDR1 SGHVS, CDR2 FQNEAQ. This CDR3 has 14 residues. The CDR3 reads CASSARQGTDTQYF. Written as DNA, the CDR3 is TGTGCCAGCAGCGCCCGACAGGGAACAGATACGCAGTATTTT.

The chain recombines TRBV19 with TRBJ2-1; D unresolved. The germline gives CDR1 LNHDA, CDR2 SQIVND (reference sequence). Trimming removed 6 bases at V and 3 bases at J, with 3 bases between. CDR3 size: 11 residues. The CDR3 DNA follows: TGTGCCAGTAGCGACTACAATGAGCAGTTCTTC. Its protein product is CASSDYNEQFF.

V is TRBV7-9 and J is TRBJ2-7; TRBD2 agrees at 10 bases. CDR3 length equals 17 residues. Germline V gene lookup returns CDR1 SEHNR and CDR2 FQNEAQ (reference sequence). Trimming cost V 3 bases and J 0 bases; bases outside gene matches: 8. CDR3 in amino acids: CASSFHRSGRASYEQYF. DNA of the CDR3: TGTGCCAGCAGCTTCCACCGAAGCGGGAGGGCCTCCTACGAGCAGTACTTC.

The gene calls are TRBV7-9 and TRBJ2-7; D may be TRBD1 (6 bases). Germline CDR1 SEHNR, CDR2 FQNEAQ (reference sequence). V lost 1 base and J 3 bases, leaving 19 bases between the germline ends. This CDR3 contains 17 residues. The CDR3 sequence: CASSLVIGGGGDYEQYF. CDR3 coding DNA: TGTGCCAGCAGCTTAGTCATCGGTGGGGGCGGAGACTACGAGCAGTACTTC.